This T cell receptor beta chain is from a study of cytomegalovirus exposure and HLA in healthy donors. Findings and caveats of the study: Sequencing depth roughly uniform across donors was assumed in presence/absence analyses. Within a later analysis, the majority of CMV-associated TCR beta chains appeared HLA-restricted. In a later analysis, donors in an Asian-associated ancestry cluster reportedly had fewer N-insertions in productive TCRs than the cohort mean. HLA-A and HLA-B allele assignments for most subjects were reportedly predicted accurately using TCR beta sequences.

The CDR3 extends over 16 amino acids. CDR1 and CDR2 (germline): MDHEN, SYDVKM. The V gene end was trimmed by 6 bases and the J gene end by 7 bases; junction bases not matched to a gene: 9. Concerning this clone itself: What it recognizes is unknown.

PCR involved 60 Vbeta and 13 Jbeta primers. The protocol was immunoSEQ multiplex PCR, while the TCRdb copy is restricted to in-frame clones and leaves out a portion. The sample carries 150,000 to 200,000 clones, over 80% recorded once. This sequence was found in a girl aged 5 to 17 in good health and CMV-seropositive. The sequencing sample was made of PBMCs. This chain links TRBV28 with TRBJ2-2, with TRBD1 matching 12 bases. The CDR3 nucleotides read TGTGCCAGCAGCCGCGCCGGGACAGGGGGCAGCGGGGAGCTGTTTTTT. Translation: CASSRAGTGGSGELFF.